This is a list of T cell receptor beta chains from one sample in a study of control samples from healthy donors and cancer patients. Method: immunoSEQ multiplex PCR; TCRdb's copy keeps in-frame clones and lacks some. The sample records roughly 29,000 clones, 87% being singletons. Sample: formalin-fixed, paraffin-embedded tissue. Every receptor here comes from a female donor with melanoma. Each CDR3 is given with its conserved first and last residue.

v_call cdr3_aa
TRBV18 CASSDGVGPNYGYTF
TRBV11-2 CASSLGLSETQYF
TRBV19 CASSPRPGQGAYEQYF
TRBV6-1 CASSEFGRGGELFF
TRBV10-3 CATGRGSSYNEQFF
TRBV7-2 CASSLLAGRTDTQYF
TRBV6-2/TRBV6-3 CASSRSGYKKGGELFF
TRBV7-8 CASSFPQGRTSYNEQFF
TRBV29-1 CSVETGREETQYF
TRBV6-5 CASSYSSQGNQPQHF
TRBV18 CASSPPADSYEQYF
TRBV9 CASSDLLSTDHPDTQYF
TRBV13 CASSLGRGYEQYF
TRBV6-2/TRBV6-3 CASSYPLDEYGYTF
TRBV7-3 CASSRLAGAGETQYF
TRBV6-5 CASRSGAGDTEAFF
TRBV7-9 CASSFTSNQPQHF
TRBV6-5 CASRAGTQSSYEQYF
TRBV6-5 CATAPTGQSSYEQYF
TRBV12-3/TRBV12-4 CASGLGWEQYF
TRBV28 CASSVLAGVTDTQYF
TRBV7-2 CASSTLAGGAYNEQFF
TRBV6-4 CASTTSREGSTSTDTQYF
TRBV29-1 CSARGGSTDTQYF
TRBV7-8 CASTPGTSDYEQYF
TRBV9 CANSVGNSGIETQYF
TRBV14 CASSPLTGGYSPLHF
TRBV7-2 CASSPGGPAYGYTF
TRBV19 CASSMITIAGELFF
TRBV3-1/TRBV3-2 CASSQDGSYQPQHF
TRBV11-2 CASSRGLVETQYF
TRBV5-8 CASSLTNTEAFF
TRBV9 CASSSGQSNYGYTF
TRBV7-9 CASSYSGSADTQYF
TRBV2 CASRTVTNTGELFF
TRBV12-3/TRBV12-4 CASSSTYEQYF
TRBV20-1 CSARDGYEAFF
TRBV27 CASSLIWNQPQHF
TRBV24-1 CATSPRAGANEQFF
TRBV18 CANSLPYNSPLHF
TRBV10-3 CAISPDRNQPQHF
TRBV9 CASSVDGRARNIQYF
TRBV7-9 CASSLARKVDGYTF
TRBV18 CASTRDSGNTIYF
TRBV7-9 CASSFSIYEQYF
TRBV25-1 CASKDSNSPLHF
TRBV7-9 CASSLPWESNYGYTF
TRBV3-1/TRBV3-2 CASSQWGASSEAYEQYF
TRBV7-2 CASSSLTRFGYTF
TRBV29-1 CSVGRQGARGYTF
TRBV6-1 CASSVRSRQGKSDNEQFF